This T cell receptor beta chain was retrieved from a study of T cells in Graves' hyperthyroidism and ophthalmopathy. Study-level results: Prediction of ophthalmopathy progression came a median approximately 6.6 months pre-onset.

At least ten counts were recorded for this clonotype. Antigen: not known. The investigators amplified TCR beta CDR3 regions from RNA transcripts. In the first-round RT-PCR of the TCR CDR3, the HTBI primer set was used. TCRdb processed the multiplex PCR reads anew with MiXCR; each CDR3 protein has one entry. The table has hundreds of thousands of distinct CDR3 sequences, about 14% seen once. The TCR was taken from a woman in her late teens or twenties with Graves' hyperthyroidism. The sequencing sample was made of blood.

The CDR3 DNA follows: TGCGCCAGCAGCCAAGATCCCCAGGGGGCTCGGGGCTACACCTTC. Translating gives CASSQDPQGARGYTF. The chain couples TRBV4-3 to TRBJ1-2, with 8 bases lining up with TRBD1. This CDR3 spans 15 amino acids. The ends lost 0 bases at V and 8 bases at J; junction bases unmatched: 8. The germline gives CDR1 LGHNA, CDR2 YSLEER.